This TCR beta chain was profiled in a study of blood T cell repertoires in COVID-19. Study in general: There were acute and convalescent COVID-19 samples, and they came from the United States, Italy and Spain. T cells, B-cell-depleted T cells, or PBMCs supplied cDNA or gDNA.

Data came from immunoSEQ multiplex PCR; TCRdb stores just in-frame clones and leaves some out. The table has 70,000 to 95,000 clones, about 82% seen once. The sequenced material came from peripheral blood. This TCR came from an elderly man with active or convalescent COVID-19.

This chain's CDR3 is CASSSQGSTDTQYF. The CDR3 DNA reads as TGTGCCAGTAGTTCCCAGGGGAGCACAGATACGCAGTATTTT. The chain employs TRBV19 and TRBJ2-3; D is possibly TRBD1 (6 bases). The CDR3 runs to 14 residues. V dropped 5 bases and J dropped 0 bases, with 9 bases sitting between them. The germline V gene encodes CDR1 LNHDA and CDR2 SQIVND (reference sequence).